This TCR beta chain comes out of a study of blood T cell repertoires in COVID-19. Background on the study: COVID-19 samples from acute and convalescent phases originated in the United States, Italy and Spain. T cells, B-cell-depleted T cells, or PBMCs provided the cDNA or gDNA that served as material.

Authors' processing steps: Estimates of nucleated cell counts were drawn from the amplification of reference gene primers. Generated by immunoSEQ multiplex PCR, the TCRdb table keeps only in-frame clones and is missing some. V, J and clone size reflect that table, while D and trimming were determined from the DNA. Of about 160,000 clones listed, roughly nine tenths are singletons. The CDR3 extends over 13 amino acids. The ends lost 6 bases at V and 4 bases at J; junction bases unmatched: 3. The germline V gene encodes CDR1 ENHRY and CDR2 SYGVKD. This sequence joins TRBV10-3 and TRBJ2-7, with 10 bases matching TRBD1. This clonotype was sampled from a woman aged 55-70 years with active or convalescent COVID-19. What was sequenced was peripheral blood. The CDR3 nucleotides read TGTGCCATCAGGACAGGGGGCGCTTACGAGCAGTACTTC. Protein: CAIRTGGAYEQYF.